The 21 T cell receptor beta chains presented below share a single source sample, sequenced in a study of PD-1 blockade in classical Hodgkin lymphoma. This table comes from immunoSEQ multiplex PCR, and its TCRdb copy is limited to in-frame clones, with some not included. The sample contains about 30,000 clones, about 76% of which appear only once. Following autologous stem cell transplantation, relapse occurred in every patient, and exposure to brentuximab vedotin varied. Material: peripheral blood mononuclear cells (PBMCs), obtained before the second cycle of nivolumab. Receptors were obtained from a human donor with classical Hodgkin lymphoma.

In this sample, this clone is medium-sized. The rearrangement uses TRBV13 and TRBJ2-7; 8 bases are a match to TRBD2. There are 15 residues in the CDR3. Per germline, CDR1 PRHDT and CDR2 FYEKMQ (reference sequence). V was pared by 5 bases and J by 7 bases, with 13 bases of the junction left unmatched. CDR3 sequence (DNA): TGTGCCAGCAGCCATAGCGGGACCTTTAGGGGGGAGCAGTACTTC. As protein: CASSHSGTFRGEQYF.

V gene TRBV7-9 combines with J gene TRBJ1-1; D remains unclear. Trimming removed 5 bases from V and 0 bases from J, with 16 bases in between. The CDR3 consists of 16 residues. Looked up from germline, CDR1 is SEHNR and CDR2 is FQNEAQ (reference sequence). The CDR3 spells CASSPVPWGLNTEAFF. DNA of the CDR3: TGTGCCAGCAGCCCTGTCCCGTGGGGATTGAACACTGAAGCTTTCTTT.

The chain has TRBV7-2 and TRBJ1-4; TRBD1 is a possible D gene (6 bases). From germline, CDR1 is SGHTA and CDR2 FQGNSA. Trimming left V 8 bases short and J 8 bases short, with 21 bases between. The CDR3 has 15 residues. In DNA, the CDR3 is TGTGCCAGCGGGGAATCAGGGGATTTAGGGGAAAAACTGTTTTTT. Amino acids: CASGESGDLGEKLFF.

This sequence joins TRBV2 and TRBJ1-1, with D possibly being TRBD1 (5 bases). The CDR3 is 12 residues long. Germline V gives CDR1 SNHLY, CDR2 FYNNEI. Trimming removed 7 bases at V and 3 bases at J, with 9 bases between. CDR3 protein: CASKGDHTEAFF. Here the CDR3 DNA reads TGTGCCAGCAAAGGGGATCACACTGAAGCTTTCTTT.

The rearrangement uses TRBV4-3 and TRBJ1-2; no firm D call. The V and J ends lost 0 bases and 3 bases respectively, with 17 bases between them. Germline CDR1 reads LGHNA; CDR2 reads YSLEER. The CDR3 sequence is 17 residues long. The CDR3 is CASSQENGQWSDYGYTF. The CDR3 bases are TGCGCCAGCAGCCAAGAAAATGGGCAGTGGTCGGACTATGGCTACACCTTC.

This clone was seen a few times. The chain employs TRBV2 and TRBJ1-6; D gene uncertain. Germline values: CDR1 SNHLY, CDR2 FYNNEI. The CDR3 runs 15 residues. V was pared by 6 bases and J by 7 bases, with 16 bases between. This chain's CDR3 is CASRSTSGANSPLHF. The CDR3 region has the DNA TGTGCCAGCAGATCCACCTCGGGAGCCAATTCACCCCTCCACTTT.

The genes are TRBV5-1 and TRBJ2-3, with 12 positions matching TRBD2. There are 16 residues in the CDR3. Germline assignment: CDR1 SGHRS and CDR2 YFSETQ. The J segment lost 8 bases and the V segment lost 3 bases, leaving 10 bases of the junction unmatched. The CDR3 DNA sequence: TGCGCCAGCAGCTGGGACCTGACTAGCGGGGGTAGTACGCAGTATTTT. This gives the protein CASSWDLTSGGSTQYF.

This chain connects TRBV6-6 to TRBJ2-7; 8 nucleotides align to TRBD1. CDR1 MNHNY and CDR2 SVGAGI come from the germline V gene (reference sequence). The ends lost 2 bases at V and 4 bases at J; junction bases unmatched: 4. The CDR3 is made up of 14 amino acids. The CDR3, as DNA: TGTGCCAGCAGTTACGGGGACAGGCTTTACGAGCAGTACTTC. The encoded protein is CASSYGDRLYEQYF.

The rearrangement links TRBV4-3 to TRBJ2-2; 10 nucleotides match TRBD2. After removal of 2 bases from V and 2 bases from J, the junction contained 2 bases not matched to a gene. This CDR3 has 16 residues. Germline-derived CDR1 and CDR2 are LGHNA and YSLEER. Written as DNA, the CDR3 is TGCGCCAGCAGCCAAATAGCGGGGGGAAACACCGGGGAGCTGTTTTTT. Protein sequence: CASSQIAGGNTGELFF.

The V gene is TRBV6-6, the J gene TRBJ2-7; possibly TRBD1 for D (5 bases). Germline V gene data show CDR1 as MNHNY and CDR2 as SVGAGI (reference sequence). The CDR3 has 14 amino acids. Trimming removed 1 base from V and 3 bases from J, with 10 bases in between. The CDR3 sequence is CASSYFGQNYEQYF. The CDR3, as DNA: TGTGCCAGCAGTTACTTTGGACAAAACTACGAGCAGTACTTC.

The chain employs TRBV5-5 and TRBJ1-1, with D perhaps TRBD1 (5 bases). The CDR3 extends over 14 amino acids. Between the trimmed V and J ends, which lost 3 bases and 4 bases, there was a span of 13 bases. Per the germline V gene, CDR1 is SGHKS and CDR2 is YYEKEE (reference sequence). The CDR3 region is CASSSVGRATEAFF. The CDR3 DNA sequence: TGTGCCAGCAGCTCAGTGGGGCGAGCCACTGAAGCTTTCTTT.

V gene TRBV30 combines with J gene TRBJ1-2; 7 bases map to TRBD1. CDR3 size: 13 residues. Germline CDR1 is GTSNPN and CDR2 is SVGIG (reference sequence). V lost 4 bases and J lost 7; bases outside the gene matches: 9. The CDR3 is CAWTFGGGSGYTF. The CDR3 coding sequence is TGTGCCTGGACTTTCGGAGGGGGCTCTGGCTACACCTTC.

This clone showed up just once. The chain employs TRBV19 and TRBJ2-1; D may be TRBD1 (5 bases). The germline gives CDR1 LNHDA, CDR2 SQIVND (reference sequence). The CDR3 has 14 amino acids. V shed 7 bases and J shed 5 bases, with 15 bases lying between them. This CDR3 reads CASNSPLDNNEQFF. The DNA for the CDR3 is TGTGCCAGTAACTCCCCCTTGGACAACAATGAGCAGTTCTTC.

This rearrangement joins TRBV9 to TRBJ1-2; the D is unclear. The V and J ends lost 2 bases and 7 bases respectively, with 9 bases between them. The CDR3 runs 12 residues. Germline V CDR1 and CDR2: SGDLS, YYNGEE. The CDR3 bases are TGTGCCAGCAGCGTCGGGGATGGTGGCTACACCTTC. Translating it yields CASSVGDGGYTF.

This clone was detected only a few times. The rearrangement links TRBV10-3 to TRBJ2-7, with D possibly being TRBD1 or TRBD2 (6 bases each). The CDR3 length is 16 residues. V dropped 6 bases and J dropped 2 bases, with 20 bases sitting between them. Germline-derived CDR1 and CDR2 are ENHRY and SYGVKD. The CDR3 loop is CAISETQGRSPYEQYF. The CDR3 region has the DNA TGTGCCATCAGCGAAACCCAGGGGAGGTCACCCTACGAGCAGTACTTC.

This clone has just one count. The chain couples TRBV15 to TRBJ1-1, with D perhaps TRBD1 (6 bases). This CDR3 comprises 17 residues. Germline lookup yields CDR1 LNHNV and CDR2 YYDKDF (reference sequence). V was pared by 0 bases and J by 2 bases, with 16 bases between. The CDR3 nucleotides read TGTGCCACCAGCAGAGATACCCACAGGGTAGGCAACACTGAAGCTTTCTTT. Amino acid sequence: CATSRDTHRVGNTEAFF.

The rearrangement links TRBV15 to TRBJ1-2; TRBD1 agrees at 11 bases. The V gene's germline CDR1 is LNHNV and CDR2 YYDKDF (reference sequence). The CDR3 is made up of 18 amino acids. Trimming at V came to 0 bases and at J to 2 bases, leaving 8 bases not matched to a gene. The CDR3 spells CATSRDQPGQGGNYGYTF. The DNA for the CDR3 is TGTGCCACCAGCAGAGATCAACCGGGACAGGGGGGGAACTATGGCTACACCTTC.

This chain connects TRBV6-5 to TRBJ1-1, with TRBD1 identical over 8 bases. The CDR3 totals 13 residues. Trimming took 5 bases from V and 1 from J; bases not matched to a gene: 0. Germline V gene data show CDR1 as MNHEY and CDR2 as SVGAGI. For the CDR3, the DNA is TGTGCCAGCAGTGACAGGGGGAACACTGAAGCTTTCTTT. Translating gives CASSDRGNTEAFF.

This chain uses TRBV18 with TRBJ2-1; 9 bases line up with TRBD1. CDR3 length: 16 residues. J lost 8 bases, V lost 4 bases, and 12 bases had no gene match. Looked up from germline, CDR1 is KGHSH and CDR2 is LQKENI. CDR3 sequence reads: CASSLFPGQGGDEQFF. CDR3 bases: TGTGCCAGCTCACTTTTCCCGGGACAGGGTGGCGATGAGCAGTTCTTC.

The chain uses TRBV7-3 and TRBJ2-7; TRBD2 is a possible D gene (5 bases). The germline V and J ends were trimmed by 5 bases and 6 bases, with 14 bases remaining between them. The CDR3 has 13 residues. Looked up from germline, CDR1 is SGHTA and CDR2 is FQGTGA. CDR3 DNA: TGTGCCAGCAGCCTACTAGAGACATCCGAGCAGTACTTC. Its protein product is CASSLLETSEQYF.

This clone was seen a few times. The chain couples TRBV4-2 to TRBJ2-2, with D perhaps given as TRBD1 or TRBD2 (6 bases each). V was pared by 4 bases and J by 6 bases, with 15 bases between. Germline V lookup: CDR1 LGHNA, CDR2 YNFKEQ. The CDR3 is 15 amino acids. CDR3 protein: CASSPNTGRSGELFF. Here the CDR3 DNA reads TGTGCCAGCAGCCCTAATACAGGGAGGTCCGGGGAGCTGTTTTTT.